This TCR beta chain appears in the sequencing data of a study of T cell responses to AZD1222 COVID-19 vaccine. Study-level points and caveats: Donors were mostly white British, more females; clonal diversity possibly underestimated.

As regards this clone: As yet, its antigen is unknown.

Repertoires were generated with immunoSEQ multiplex PCR, while TCRdb's copy carries only in-frame clones and drops some. The table has 68,000 or so clones, more than 70% seen once; the top ten hold around 10%. Trimming left V 1 base short and J 5 bases short, with 12 bases between. Germline CDR1 is LGHNA and CDR2 is YSLEER. This CDR3 comprises 15 residues. The source is an adult in good health. This specimen was peripheral blood, taken on day 0 of AZD1222 vaccination. This sequence joins TRBV4-3 and TRBJ2-4; a weak D match, TRBD1 (5 bases). The CDR3 is CASSQGQGPQNIQYF. The CDR3 DNA reads TGCGCCAGCAGCCAAGGCCAGGGTCCCCAAAACATTCAGTACTTC.